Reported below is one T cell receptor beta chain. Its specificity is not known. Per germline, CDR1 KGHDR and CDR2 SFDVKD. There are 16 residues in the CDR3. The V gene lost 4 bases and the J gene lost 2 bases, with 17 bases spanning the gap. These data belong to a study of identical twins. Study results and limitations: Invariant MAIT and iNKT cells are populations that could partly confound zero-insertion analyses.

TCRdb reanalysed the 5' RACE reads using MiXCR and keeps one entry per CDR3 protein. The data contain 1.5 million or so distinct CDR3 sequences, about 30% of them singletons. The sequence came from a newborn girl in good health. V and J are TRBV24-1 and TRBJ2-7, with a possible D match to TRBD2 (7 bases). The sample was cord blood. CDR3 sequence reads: CATSDPRSGTPYEQYF. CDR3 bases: TGTGCCACCAGTGACCCGAGGAGCGGGACACCCTACGAGCAGTACTTC.